These 3 T cell receptor beta chains were sequenced from one sample in a study of T cells in Graves' hyperthyroidism and ophthalmopathy. Amplification targeted TCR beta CDR3 regions from RNA transcripts. HTBI primers were used for first-round RT-PCR of the TCR CDR3. TCRdb fed the multiplex PCR reads into MiXCR, producing one record per CDR3 protein. This table holds around 520,000 distinct CDR3 sequences, 12% to 15% found once. Sequenced: blood. These receptors were collected from a woman aged 40-49 years with Graves' hyperthyroidism.

At least ten counts were recorded for this clonotype. The chain combines TRBV7-2 with TRBJ1-5; TRBD1 is a possible D gene (6 bases). The CDR3 has 13 amino acids. The germline gives CDR1 SGHTA, CDR2 FQGNSA. V lost 5 bases to trimming and J lost 6 bases, with 11 bases between them. The CDR3 DNA reads as TGTGCCAGCAGCCCCACAGGGAGTCAGCCCCAGCATTTT. Translating it yields CASSPTGSQPQHF.

This clonotype was found a few times. The chain employs TRBV6-1 and TRBJ2-2; D possibly uses TRBD1 or TRBD2 (5 bases each). The ends were cut back, 7 bases at V and 8 bases at J, with 23 bases in the middle. The CDR3 runs to 16 residues. Per germline, CDR1 MNHNS and CDR2 SASEGT. The CDR3 nucleotides read TGTGCCAGCACCGCGGTCCCGGGACCGGCAGGGGGGGAGCTGTTTTTT. Translation gives CASTAVPGPAGGELFF.

The DNA for the CDR3 is TGTGCCAGCAGGTCGACACTTTCACCCCTCCACTTT. Encoded protein: CASRSTLSPLHF. The chain employs TRBV28 and TRBJ1-6; D is ambiguous. Germline values: CDR1 MDHEN, CDR2 SYDVKM. CDR3 length equals 12 residues. The germline V and J ends were trimmed by 6 bases and 9 bases, with 9 bases remaining between them.